The next 9 T cell receptor beta chains were all read from a single sample in a study of T-cell memory formation after mild COVID-19. TCRdb passed the 5' RACE reads through MiXCR, listing each CDR3 protein once. In the table there are under 200,000 distinct CDR3 sequences, 10% to 15% of which are singletons. The sequenced sample was PBMCs or a T cell subset sorted from them (not recorded which). These receptors all stem from a man between 18 and 35 years old who had mild COVID-19 (a few samples of this study predate the infection). Cell type and time point are not known.

This clonotype was detected only a few times. V usage is TRBV11-2 and J usage is TRBJ2-5; no clear D. Trimming took 2 bases from V and 2 from J, leaving 6 bases between them. The CDR3 is made up of 13 amino acids. The V gene's germline CDR1 is SGHAT and CDR2 FQNNGV. The CDR3, as DNA: TGTGCCAGCAGCTTAAACGAGCAAGAGACCCAGTACTTC. Translating it yields CASSLNEQETQYF.

The genes are TRBV5-1 and TRBJ1-1, with 8 bases identical to TRBD1. J lost 7 bases, V lost 3 bases, and 11 bases had no gene match. CDR3 length: 15 amino acids. Germline V gives CDR1 SGHRS, CDR2 YFSETQ. DNA of the CDR3: TGCGCCAGCAGCTCAGGGGGCAGGGTGAGTGGTGAAGCTTTCTTT. This sequence encodes CASSSGGRVSGEAFF.

The table lists this clonotype with a few counts. The chain recombines TRBV5-1 with TRBJ1-1; tentatively, D is TRBD1 (5 bases). Deletions cut 4 bases from V and 1 base from J, with 11 bases between. The CDR3 has 14 residues. Germline assignment: CDR1 SGHRS and CDR2 YFSETQ. The CDR3 nucleotides read TGCGCCAGCAGCCTCGACAGCTGGAACACTGAAGCTTTCTTT. Protein sequence: CASSLDSWNTEAFF.

As regards this clonotype: An end of the junction differs from the germline gene, which may be a read error. The chain recombines TRBV6-5 with TRBJ1-1; possible D gene TRBD1, 6 bases. The germline V gene encodes CDR1 MNHEY and CDR2 SVGAGI. The CDR3 is made up of 15 amino acids. DNA of the CDR3: TGTGCCAGCAGCCCACGGACAGCGTTGAACACAGAAGCTTTCTTT. Protein: CASSPRTALNTEAFF.

The chain employs TRBV5-1 and TRBJ1-6; a weak D match, TRBD1 (5 bases). Trimming took off 1 base at V and 10 bases at J, with 15 bases between the two ends. The CDR3 runs 15 residues. Looked up from germline, CDR1 is SGHRS and CDR2 is YFSETQ. The CDR3 loop is CASSLSIAGDSPLHF. DNA of the CDR3: TGCGCCAGCAGCTTGTCGATCGCGGGGGACTCACCCCTCCACTTT.

V is TRBV24-1 and J is TRBJ1-1; D not resolved. V was clipped by 10 bases and J by 14 bases, with 10 bases between them. The CDR3 has 8 residues. Germline CDR1 and CDR2: KGHDR and SFDVKD. CDR3 residues: CATRRRFF. The CDR3 DNA sequence: TGTGCCACTCGGCGTAGGTTCTTT.

The chain carries TRBV21-1 and TRBJ2-2; the listed D gene, TRBD1, was not tested against the DNA. TRBV21-1 is a pseudogene. The CDR3 has 19 amino acids. The CDR3 DNA reads as TGTGCCAGCAGCAAAGAGCGGGTGCCAGGGGGCCGGAACACCGGGGAGCTGTTTTTT. This encodes CASSKERVPGGRNTGELFF.

The V and J genes are TRBV4-2 and TRBJ2-4; possibly TRBD1 for D (6 bases). This CDR3 is built from 17 residues. The V gene's germline CDR1 is LGHNA and CDR2 YNFKEQ. Trimming shortened V by 0 bases and J by 7 bases, and 19 bases separated the two germline ends. The CDR3 protein is CASSQDNPEGGWNIQYF. The CDR3 nucleotides are TGTGCCAGCAGCCAAGATAACCCCGAAGGGGGATGGAACATTCAGTACTTC.

This clonotype was counted between two and nine times. The chain uses TRBV7-9 and TRBJ2-5; 11 positions match TRBD2. The germline V gene encodes CDR1 SEHNR and CDR2 FQNEAQ (reference sequence). The CDR3 runs 16 residues. V dropped 5 bases and J dropped 5; count of bases not matched to a gene: 10. The CDR3 DNA sequence: TGTGCCAGCAGCAGTAGCGGGGGGGCCGGCGGGGAGACCCAGTACTTC. Its translation: CASSSSGGAGGETQYF.